This record looks at one TCR beta chain sequence and its context. Its antigen remains unknown. Sequencing targeted expressed TCRB transcripts, as all isolated RNA had been reverse transcribed. The repertoire was sequenced with immunoSEQ multiplex PCR; TCRdb's copy has only in-frame clones and lacks some. The sample lists 640,000 or so clones; roughly 13% were seen once. CDR3 size: 17 residues. The germline V gene encodes CDR1 LNHNV and CDR2 YYDKDF (reference sequence). The V and J ends lost 1 base and 8 bases respectively, with 21 bases between them. This sample is drawn from a study of beta chain features in type 1 diabetes. General observations from the study: Patients with Type 1 diabetes showed moderately but significantly shorter TCRB CDR3s in all four CD4+ subsets.

The sequence was collected from a man younger than 35 with type 1 diabetes. The specimen sequenced was naive CD4+ T cells from blood. The chain has TRBV15 and TRBJ2-1, with D unclear. In DNA, the CDR3 is TGTGCCACCAGCAGAGCAGGTGTGTTCACCCAGTATGATGAGCAGTTCTTC. Encoded protein: CATSRAGVFTQYDEQFF.